The 26 T cell receptor beta chains listed next were all sequenced from one sample in a study of blood T cell repertoires in COVID-19. Clones were sequenced by immunoSEQ multiplex PCR, and TCRdb holds only the in-frame ones, with some missing. Among about 160,000 clones listed, 82% were seen once. Sequencing was performed on peripheral blood. Receptors were obtained from a woman at least 80 years old with acute or convalescent COVID-19.

CDR3 sequence: CASSPFWNSGSSYEQYF. The CDR3 bases are TGTGCCAGCAGCCCTTTCTGGAATAGCGGGAGTTCCTACGAGCAGTACTTC. The rearrangement joins TRBV4-2 to TRBJ2-7; 9 bases align to TRBD2. The CDR3 is 17 residues long. The J segment lost 1 base and the V segment lost 4 bases, leaving 11 bases of the junction unmatched. Germline loops: CDR1 LGHNA, CDR2 YNFKEQ.

The V call is TRBV5-4, the J call TRBJ2-1, with 10 bases matching TRBD2. V gave up 10 bases and J gave up 0 bases; unmatched junction bases: 10. This CDR3 region has 16 residues. Germline V gives CDR1 SGHNT, CDR2 YYREEE (reference sequence). In DNA form, the CDR3 reads TGTGCCCTTAAGCGGGGGGGAGGGCCCTCCTACAATGAGCAGTTCTTC. It translates to CALKRGGGPSYNEQFF.

This clone came up a few times. V and J are TRBV7-2 and TRBJ1-2, with D possibly matching TRBD1 (6 bases). Germline V gene data show CDR1 as SGHTA and CDR2 as FQGNSA. Trimming took off 5 bases at V and 5 bases at J, with 18 bases between the two ends. The CDR3 is made up of 15 amino acids. As DNA, the CDR3 is TGTGCCAGCAGCGCCTTCCCAGGGGACCCTTATGGCTACACCTTC. It yields the protein CASSAFPGDPYGYTF.

The chain has TRBV19 and TRBJ2-7; weak D call: TRBD2 (6 bases). V was shortened by 8 bases and J by 0 bases, with 11 bases between the two germline ends. The germline V gene has CDR1 LNHDA and CDR2 SQIVND (reference sequence). The CDR3 has 13 residues. The CDR3 region has the DNA TGTGCCAGTGCGGAGGGAAACTCCTACGAGCAGTACTTC. It codes for CASAEGNSYEQYF.

The chain links TRBV9 to TRBJ2-1; possibly TRBD2 for D (7 bases). Germline assignment: CDR1 SGDLS and CDR2 YYNGEE. The V gene lost 0 bases and the J gene lost 0 bases, with 16 bases spanning the gap. The CDR3 is 18 residues long. In DNA form, the CDR3 reads TGTGCCAGCAGCGTAGGGGGGCGCGGCGGGAGCTCCTACAATGAGCAGTTCTTC. Translating gives CASSVGGRGGSSYNEQFF.

This clone was counted ten times or more. CDR3 DNA: TGTGCCAGCAGCTTTAGAGGGGGACTAGCGGGAGCGGGCACCGGGGAGCTGTTTTTT. Encoded protein: CASSFRGGLAGAGTGELFF. The chain links TRBV11-2 to TRBJ2-2, with 14 positions matching TRBD2. The CDR3 sequence is 19 residues long. The germline gives CDR1 SGHAT, CDR2 FQNNGV. With V trimmed by 3 bases and J by 4 bases, 10 bases remained unmatched.

This clone is a singleton in its sample. The chain has TRBV9 and TRBJ2-7; no firm D call. The CDR3 loop spans 15 amino acids. Germline lookup yields CDR1 SGDLS and CDR2 YYNGEE. V lost 4 bases and J 0 bases, leaving 14 bases between the germline ends. CDR3 sequence: CASSPRGWSSYEQYF. In DNA form, the CDR3 reads TGTGCCAGCAGCCCACGTGGGTGGAGCTCCTACGAGCAGTACTTC.

The J gene is TRBJ1-2, the V gene TRBV9; 9 bases line up with TRBD1. Per germline, CDR1 SGDLS and CDR2 YYNGEE. This CDR3 comprises 14 residues. The trim removed 2 bases at V and 7 bases at J, leaving 6 bases unmatched. Here the CDR3 DNA reads TGTGCCAGCAGCGTCTCCTCGACAGGGGGTGGCTACACCTTC. Translating gives CASSVSSTGGGYTF.

V usage is TRBV5-1 and J usage is TRBJ2-1, with 10 bases identical to TRBD1. After removal of 4 bases from V and 1 base from J, the junction contained 2 bases not matched to a gene. In germline, CDR1 is SGHRS, CDR2 YFSETQ. The CDR3 sequence is 15 residues long. CDR3: CASSLGQGSYNEQFF. CDR3 nucleotides: TGCGCCAGCAGCCTGGGACAGGGGTCCTACAATGAGCAGTTCTTC.

Only a few counts were recorded for this clone. The V gene is TRBV18, the J gene TRBJ2-1; 13 bases align to TRBD2. After removal of 6 bases from V and 5 bases from J, the junction contained 13 bases not matched to a gene. Germline V gene data show CDR1 as KGHSH and CDR2 as LQKENI. The CDR3 contains 18 residues. The CDR3 spells CASSRWTSGSLEDNEQFF. The CDR3 DNA is TGTGCCAGCTCCCGATGGACTAGCGGGAGTTTAGAGGACAATGAGCAGTTCTTC.

This chain connects TRBV5-1 to TRBJ2-7; TRBD2 matches 8 bases. Germline V CDR1 and CDR2: SGHRS, YFSETQ. Losses at the gene ends were 2 bases for V and 7 bases for J; bases not matched to a gene: 8. The CDR3 consists of 14 residues. CDR3 nucleotides: TGCGCCAGCAGCTTAAGGACTAGCCCAGGGGAGCAGTACTTC. Its translation is CASSLRTSPGEQYF.

The V and J genes are TRBV6-4 and TRBJ2-5; 9 positions agree with TRBD2. With V trimmed by 4 bases and J by 0 bases, 3 bases remained unmatched. The CDR3 extends over 15 amino acids. The germline gives CDR1 MRHNA, CDR2 SNTAGT. Here the CDR3 reads CASSALAGNQETQYF. CDR3 DNA: TGTGCCAGCAGTGCACTAGCGGGTAACCAAGAGACCCAGTACTTC.

This clone was recorded a few times. The V and J genes are TRBV2 and TRBJ1-5, with TRBD1 identical over 8 bases. V lost 6 bases, J lost 0 bases, and 16 bases stayed unmatched. Germline loops: CDR1 SNHLY, CDR2 FYNNEI. The CDR3 extends over 19 amino acids. Written as DNA, the CDR3 is TGTGCCAGCAGGAGAAACGCCGGGACAGGTTCCTATAGCAATCAGCCCCAGCATTTT. Its translation: CASRRNAGTGSYSNQPQHF.

The chain's CDR3 is CASLPSLQGAYPEAFF. The CDR3 DNA sequence: TGTGCCAGTCTCCCTTCACTACAGGGGGCTTACCCAGAAGCTTTCTTT. The V gene is TRBV19, the J gene TRBJ1-1; 9 bases are shared with TRBD1. This CDR3 is built from 16 residues. The junction had 18 bases not matched to a gene; V was cut back by 8 bases and J by 8 bases. Germline values: CDR1 LNHDA, CDR2 SQIVND (reference sequence).

The table lists this clone with a few counts. The V gene is TRBV6-1, the J gene TRBJ2-7; possible D gene TRBD2, 6 bases. The V and J ends lost 3 bases and 1 base respectively, with 10 bases between them. The CDR3 has 14 residues. CDR1 and CDR2 (germline): MNHNS, SASEGT. This CDR3 is CASSDRGLSYEQYF. In nucleotides, the CDR3 is TGTGCCAGCAGTGATAGGGGACTTTCCTACGAGCAGTACTTC.

The chain couples TRBV3-1 (or the pseudogene TRBV3-2) to TRBJ1-1; D ambiguous. CDR1 and CDR2 from the germline V gene are LGHDT and YNNKEL (reference sequence). The CDR3 length is 12 residues. Trimming stripped 2 bases from V and 8 bases from J, with 9 bases between. The CDR3 spells CASSQPPGEAFF. The CDR3 nucleotides read TGTGCCAGCAGCCAACCCCCGGGGGAAGCTTTCTTT.

This clone was seen once. The rearrangement links TRBV19 to TRBJ2-5; TRBD1 matches at 9 bases. The CDR3 consists of 15 residues. The germline CDR1 and CDR2 sequences are LNHDA and SQIVND (reference sequence). V shed 6 bases, J shed 4 bases, and the junction held 9 bases outside the gene matches. This CDR3 reads CASSPQGATAETQYF. For the CDR3, the DNA is TGTGCCAGTAGCCCACAGGGGGCAACTGCAGAGACCCAGTACTTC. Supplemented by reference TRBV19 and TRBJ2-5, the full variable domain reads DGGITQSPKYLFRKEGQNVTLSCEQNLNHDAMYWYRQDPGQGLRLIYYSQIVNDFQKGDIAEGYSVSREKKESFPLTVTSAQKNPTAFYLCASSPQGATAETQYFGPGTRLLVL.

The gene calls are TRBV5-1 and TRBJ2-1; TRBD2 matches 8 bases. The CDR3 is 14 amino acids. Germline CDR1 is SGHRS and CDR2 is YFSETQ. Unmatched junction bases numbered 9, after V lost 4 bases and J lost 9 bases. As DNA, the CDR3 is TGCGCCAGCAGCCGACTAGCGCGAGGGGGTGAGCAGTTCTTC. Residues: CASSRLARGGEQFF.

This chain's CDR3 is CASSPSGRATYNEQFF. Here the CDR3 DNA reads TGTGCCAGCAGTCCCAGCGGGAGGGCCACCTACAATGAGCAGTTCTTC. J is TRBJ2-1 and V is TRBV28, with 10 bases matching TRBD2. CDR3 length: 16 amino acids. After removal of 5 bases from V and 2 bases from J, the junction contained 6 bases not matched to a gene. CDR1 and CDR2 (germline): MDHEN, SYDVKM.

The rearrangement joins TRBV3-1 (or the pseudogene TRBV3-2) to TRBJ2-1; 7 nucleotides align to TRBD2. Germline V CDR1 and CDR2: LGHDT, YNNKEL (reference sequence). The CDR3 length is 15 residues. Unmatched junction bases numbered 6, after V lost 5 bases and J lost 2 bases. CDR3 loop: CASSTSGNPYNEQFF. DNA of the CDR3: TGTGCCAGCAGCACAAGCGGGAACCCCTACAATGAGCAGTTCTTC.

This chain connects TRBV19 to TRBJ2-2, with TRBD1 matching 7 bases. The trim removed 6 bases at V and 4 bases at J, leaving 17 bases unmatched. CDR3 size: 18 residues. Germline CDR1 LNHDA, CDR2 SQIVND (reference sequence). This chain's CDR3 is CASSRRQGPLEGTGELFF. The CDR3, as DNA: TGTGCCAGTAGCCGCCGACAGGGACCCCTCGAAGGCACCGGGGAGCTGTTTTTT.

This chain uses TRBV5-4 with TRBJ2-2; TRBD2 matches at 10 bases. V was clipped by 3 bases and J by 4 bases; unmatched bases: 9. The CDR3 has 17 amino acids. Germline loops: CDR1 SGHNT, CDR2 YYREEE (reference sequence). Written as DNA, the CDR3 is TGTGCCAGCAGCTCTGGTCCCAGCGGGAGGGGCACCGGGGAGCTGTTTTTT. This translates into CASSSGPSGRGTGELFF.

The V gene is TRBV11-1, the J gene TRBJ2-3; D perhaps matches TRBD2 (6 bases). Per germline, CDR1 SGHAT and CDR2 FQDESV (reference sequence). Trimming removed 3 bases from V and 0 bases from J, with 10 bases in between. The CDR3 sequence is 15 residues long. The CDR3 DNA follows: TGTGCCAGCAGCTTGTTCCGGGGGAGCACAGATACGCAGTATTTT. Its translation: CASSLFRGSTDTQYF.

The gene calls are TRBV5-1 and TRBJ2-1, with D uncertain. The V gene lost 7 bases and the J gene lost 6 bases, with 8 bases spanning the gap. The CDR3 covers 11 residues. Germline V lookup: CDR1 SGHRS, CDR2 YFSETQ. The CDR3 coding sequence is TGCGCCAGCTTCGAGTTCAATGAGCAGTTCTTC. This encodes CASFEFNEQFF.

This chain connects TRBV5-4 to TRBJ2-1; 7 bases match TRBD2. The V segment lost 4 bases and the J segment 5 bases; nucleotides outside the gene matches: 12. The CDR3 loop spans 16 amino acids. The germline CDR1 and CDR2 sequences are SGHNT and YYREEE (reference sequence). The CDR3 region is CASSTEAGLPDNEQFF. The CDR3, as DNA: TGTGCCAGCAGCACTGAAGCGGGGCTCCCTGACAATGAGCAGTTCTTC.

The rearrangement uses TRBV21-1 and TRBJ2-2; TRBD1 is the table's D call and was not checked against the DNA. TRBV21-1 is given as a pseudogene. CDR3 length: 12 amino acids. CDR3 DNA sequence: TGTGCCAGCTCACAGGGAGCCGGGGAGCTGTTTTTT. Translated, it gives CASSQGAGELFF.